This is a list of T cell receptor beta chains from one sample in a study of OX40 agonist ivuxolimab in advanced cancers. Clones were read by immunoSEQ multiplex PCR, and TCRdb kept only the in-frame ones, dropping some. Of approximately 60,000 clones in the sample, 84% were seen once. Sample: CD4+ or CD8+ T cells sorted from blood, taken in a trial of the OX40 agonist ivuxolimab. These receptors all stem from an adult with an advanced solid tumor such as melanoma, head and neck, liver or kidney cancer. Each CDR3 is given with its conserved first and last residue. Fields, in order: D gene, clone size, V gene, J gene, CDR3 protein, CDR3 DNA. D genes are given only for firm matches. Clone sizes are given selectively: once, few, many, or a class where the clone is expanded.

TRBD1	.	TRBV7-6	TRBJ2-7	CASSLVGTGGGEQYF	TGTGCCAGCAGCTTAGTTGGGACAGGAGGGGGGGAGCAGTACTTC
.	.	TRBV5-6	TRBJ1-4	CASSLGALNPEKLFF	TGTGCCAGCAGCTTGGGGGCCCTTAACCCGGAAAAACTGTTTTTT
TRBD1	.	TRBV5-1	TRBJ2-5	CASSLYPRQGAGETQYF	TGCGCCAGCAGCTTGTATCCCCGACAGGGGGCGGGTGAGACCCAGTACTTC
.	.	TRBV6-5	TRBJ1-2	CASSYRHTGSYGYTF	TGTGCCAGCAGTTACCGACACACCGGCTCATATGGCTACACCTTC
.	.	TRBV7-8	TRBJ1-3	CASSWRSGNTIYF	TGTGCCAGCAGCTGGCGCTCTGGAAACACCATATATTTT
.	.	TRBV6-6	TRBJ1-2	CASSSTEAVYGYTF	TGTGCCAGCAGTTCCACGGAGGCGGTCTATGGCTACACCTTC
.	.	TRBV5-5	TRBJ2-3	CASSLEAGHSSDTQYF	TGTGCCAGCAGCTTGGAGGCAGGGCATTCATCAGATACGCAGTATTTT
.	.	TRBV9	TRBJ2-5	CASSVISGTQETQYF	TGTGCCAGCAGCGTAATCTCGGGGACGCAAGAGACCCAGTACTTC
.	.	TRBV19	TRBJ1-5	CASSIAHGRDSNQPQHF	TGTGCCAGTAGTATAGCCCACGGACGGGATAGCAATCAGCCCCAGCATTTT
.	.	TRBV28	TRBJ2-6	CASSFFSGANVLTF	TGTGCCAGCAGTTTCTTCTCTGGGGCCAACGTCCTGACTTTC
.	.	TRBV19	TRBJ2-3	CASNPTGTDTQYF	TGTGCCAGTAACCCGACAGGCACAGATACGCAGTATTTT
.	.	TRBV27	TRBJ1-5	CASSKEPGRNQPQHF	TGTGCCAGCAGCAAAGAGCCGGGACGAAATCAGCCCCAGCATTTT
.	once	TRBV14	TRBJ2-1	CASSRLTHRGADNEQFF	TGTGCCAGCAGCCGGTTAACACATCGGGGGGCTGACAATGAGCAGTTCTTC
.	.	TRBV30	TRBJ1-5	CAWSLGEGQPQHF	TGTGCCTGGAGTCTGGGGGAGGGTCAGCCCCAGCATTTT
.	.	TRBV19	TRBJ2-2	CASHRQPQVPGELFF	TGTGCCAGTCACCGACAACCCCAAGTCCCCGGGGAGCTGTTTTTT
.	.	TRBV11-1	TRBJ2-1	CASSPLTYNEQFF	TGTGCCAGCAGCCCACTAACCTACAATGAGCAGTTCTTC
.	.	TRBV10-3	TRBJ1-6	CAISEGPSRVSPLHF	TGTGCCATCAGTGAAGGGCCTTCGAGGGTCTCACCCCTCCACTTT
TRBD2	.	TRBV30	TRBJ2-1	CAWSVRGTSGFNEQFF	TGTGCCTGGAGTGTCCGGGGGACTAGCGGGTTCAATGAGCAGTTCTTC
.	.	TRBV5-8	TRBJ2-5	CASSPLRAQYF	TGTGCCAGCAGCCCCCTCCGGGCCCAGTACTTC
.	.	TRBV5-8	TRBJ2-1	CASSLVSSVAEQFF	TGTGCCAGCAGCTTGGTATCTTCGGTGGCTGAGCAGTTCTTC
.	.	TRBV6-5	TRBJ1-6	CASSQIDSPLHF	TGTGCCAGCAGTCAGATTGATTCACCCCTCCACTTT
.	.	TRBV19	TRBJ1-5	CASRLGGQPQHF	TGTGCCAGCCGACTTGGAGGACAGCCCCAGCATTTT
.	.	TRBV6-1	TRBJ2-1	CASILVREQFF	.
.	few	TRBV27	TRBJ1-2	CASNAQDGSGGYTF	TGTGCCAGCAACGCCCAGGATGGTTCAGGAGGCTACACCTTC
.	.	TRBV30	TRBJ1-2	CAWRGQMTGYTF	TGTGCCTGGAGGGGCCAGATGACTGGCTACACCTTC
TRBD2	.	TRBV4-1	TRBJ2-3	CASSQAAGGVVLTQYF	TGCGCCAGCAGCCAAGCAGCGGGAGGCGTAGTCCTTACGCAGTATTTT
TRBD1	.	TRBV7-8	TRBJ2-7	CASSLEGTGGYEQYF	TGTGCCAGCAGCTTAGAAGGGACAGGGGGCTACGAGCAGTACTTC
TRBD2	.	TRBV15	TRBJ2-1	CATSRGGSGDYNEQFF	TGTGCCACCAGCAGAGGAGGTAGCGGGGACTACAATGAGCAGTTCTTC
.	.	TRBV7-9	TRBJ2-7	CASTPTGNSYEQYF	TGTGCCAGCACCCCGACAGGAAACTCCTACGAGCAGTACTTC
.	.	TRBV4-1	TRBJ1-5	CASSQVWGLGPLGQPQHF	TGCGCCAGCAGCCAAGTTTGGGGTCTGGGGCCGCTTGGTCAGCCCCAGCATTTT